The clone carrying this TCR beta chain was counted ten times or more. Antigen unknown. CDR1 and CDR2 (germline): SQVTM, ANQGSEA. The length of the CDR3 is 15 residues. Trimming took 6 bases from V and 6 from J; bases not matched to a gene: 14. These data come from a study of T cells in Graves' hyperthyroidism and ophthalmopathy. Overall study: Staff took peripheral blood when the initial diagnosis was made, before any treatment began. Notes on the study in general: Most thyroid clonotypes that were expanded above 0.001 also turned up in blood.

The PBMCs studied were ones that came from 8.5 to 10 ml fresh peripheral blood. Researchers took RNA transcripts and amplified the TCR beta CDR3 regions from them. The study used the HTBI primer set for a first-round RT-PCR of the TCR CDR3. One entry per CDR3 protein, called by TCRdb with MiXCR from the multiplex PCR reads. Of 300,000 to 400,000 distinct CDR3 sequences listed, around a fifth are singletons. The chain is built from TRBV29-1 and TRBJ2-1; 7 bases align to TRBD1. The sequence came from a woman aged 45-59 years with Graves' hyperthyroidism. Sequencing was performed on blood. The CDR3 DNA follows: TGCAGCGTCCGAGACAGGGTCGAACGGGCCAATGAGCAGTTCTTC. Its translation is CSVRDRVERANEQFF.